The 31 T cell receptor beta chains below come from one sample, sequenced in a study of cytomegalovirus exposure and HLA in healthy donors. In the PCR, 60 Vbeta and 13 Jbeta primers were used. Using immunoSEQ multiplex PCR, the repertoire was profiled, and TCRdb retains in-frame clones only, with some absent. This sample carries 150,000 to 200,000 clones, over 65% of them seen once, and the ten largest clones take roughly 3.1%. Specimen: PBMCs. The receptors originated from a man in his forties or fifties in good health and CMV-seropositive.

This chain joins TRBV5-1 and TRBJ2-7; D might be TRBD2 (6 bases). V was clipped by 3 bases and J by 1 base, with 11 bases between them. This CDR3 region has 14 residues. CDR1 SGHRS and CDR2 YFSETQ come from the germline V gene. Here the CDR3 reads CASSSWGESYEQYF. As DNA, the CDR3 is TGCGCCAGCAGCTCGTGGGGGGAGTCCTACGAGCAGTACTTC.

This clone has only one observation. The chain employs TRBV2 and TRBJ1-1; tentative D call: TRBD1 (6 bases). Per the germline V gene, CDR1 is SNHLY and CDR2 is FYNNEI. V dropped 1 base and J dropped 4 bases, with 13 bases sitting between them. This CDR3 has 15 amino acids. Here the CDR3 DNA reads TGTGCCAGCAGTGAAGGTCCAGGGGTAGGCACTGAAGCTTTCTTT. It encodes CASSEGPGVGTEAFF.

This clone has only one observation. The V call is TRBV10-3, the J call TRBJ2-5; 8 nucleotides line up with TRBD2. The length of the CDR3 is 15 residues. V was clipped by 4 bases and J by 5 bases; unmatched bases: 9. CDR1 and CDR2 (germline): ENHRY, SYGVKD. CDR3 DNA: TGTGCCATCAGTGGGGCCCTAGCGGGCGGCGAGACCCAGTACTTC. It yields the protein CAISGALAGGETQYF.

This CDR3 is CASSQRRGARTDTQYF. In DNA form, the CDR3 reads TGTGCCAGCAGCCAAAGGCGGGGGGCACGCACAGATACGCAGTATTTT. The V call is TRBV14, the J call TRBJ2-3, with TRBD2 identical over 8 bases. The CDR3 is 16 residues long. Germline CDR1 SGHDN, CDR2 FVKESK. Trimming cost V 2 bases and J 1 base; bases outside gene matches: 5.

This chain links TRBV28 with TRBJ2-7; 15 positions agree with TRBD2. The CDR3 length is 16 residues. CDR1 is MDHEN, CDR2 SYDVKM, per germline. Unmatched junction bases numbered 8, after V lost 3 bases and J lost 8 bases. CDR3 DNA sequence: TGTGCCAGCAGTTTTTCGGGACTAGCGGGAGGACAAAAGCAGTACTTC. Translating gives CASSFSGLAGGQKQYF.

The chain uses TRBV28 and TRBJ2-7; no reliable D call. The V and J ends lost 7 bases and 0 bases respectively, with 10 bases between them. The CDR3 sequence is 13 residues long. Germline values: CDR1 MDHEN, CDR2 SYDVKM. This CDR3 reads CASTPSPSYEQYF. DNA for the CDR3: TGTGCCAGCACCCCCTCTCCCTCCTACGAGCAGTACTTC.

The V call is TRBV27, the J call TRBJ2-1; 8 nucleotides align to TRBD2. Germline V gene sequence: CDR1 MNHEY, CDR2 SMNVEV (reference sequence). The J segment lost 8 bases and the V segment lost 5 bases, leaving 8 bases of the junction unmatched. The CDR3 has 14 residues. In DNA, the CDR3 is TGTGCCAGCAGTCCCCTCGGACTAGCAGATGAGCAGTTCTTC. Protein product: CASSPLGLADEQFF.

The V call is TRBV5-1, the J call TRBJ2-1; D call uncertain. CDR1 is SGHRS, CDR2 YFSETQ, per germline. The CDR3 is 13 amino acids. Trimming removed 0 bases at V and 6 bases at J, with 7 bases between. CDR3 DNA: TGCGCCAGCAGCTTGGGGTGGGCCAATGAGCAGTTCTTC. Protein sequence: CASSLGWANEQFF.

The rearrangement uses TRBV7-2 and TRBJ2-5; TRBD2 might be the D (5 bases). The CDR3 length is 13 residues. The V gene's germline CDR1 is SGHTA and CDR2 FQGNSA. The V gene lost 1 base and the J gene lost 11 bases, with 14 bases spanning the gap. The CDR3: CASSLGGYGEQYF. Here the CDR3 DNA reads TGTGCCAGCAGCTTAGGAGGGTATGGAGAGCAGTACTTC.

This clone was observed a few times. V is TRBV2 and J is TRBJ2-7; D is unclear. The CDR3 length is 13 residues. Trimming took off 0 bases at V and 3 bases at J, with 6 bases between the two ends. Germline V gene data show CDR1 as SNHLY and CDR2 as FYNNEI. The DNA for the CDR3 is TGTGCCAGCAGTGAAGCCCAAATCTACGAGCAGTACTTC. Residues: CASSEAQIYEQYF. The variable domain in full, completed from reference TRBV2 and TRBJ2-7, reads EPEVTQTPSHQVTQMGQEVILRCVPISNHLYFYWYRQILGQKVEFLVSFYNNEISEKSEIFDDQFSVERPDGSNFTLKIRSTKLEDSAMYFCASSEAQIYEQYFGPGTRLTVT.

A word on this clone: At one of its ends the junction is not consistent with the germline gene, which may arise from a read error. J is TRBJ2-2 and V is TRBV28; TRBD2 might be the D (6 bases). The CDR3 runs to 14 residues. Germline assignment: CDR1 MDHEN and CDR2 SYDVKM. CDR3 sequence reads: CASTWDLNTGEPFF. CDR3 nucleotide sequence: TGTGCCAGCACTTGGGACTTGAACACCGGGGAGCCGTTTTTT.

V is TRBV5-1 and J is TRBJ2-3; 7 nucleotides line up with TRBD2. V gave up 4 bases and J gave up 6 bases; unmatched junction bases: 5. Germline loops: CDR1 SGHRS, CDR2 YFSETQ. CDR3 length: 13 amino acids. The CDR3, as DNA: TGCGCCAGCAGCCCTGGACTAGGGGATACGCAGTATTTT. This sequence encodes CASSPGLGDTQYF.

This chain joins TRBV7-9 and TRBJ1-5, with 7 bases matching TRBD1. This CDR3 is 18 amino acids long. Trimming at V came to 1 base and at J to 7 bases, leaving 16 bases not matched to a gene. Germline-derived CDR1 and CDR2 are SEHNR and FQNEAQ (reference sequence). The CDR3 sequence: CASSLVIQGRVGWQPQHF. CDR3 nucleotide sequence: TGTGCCAGCAGCTTAGTGATACAGGGGCGTGTGGGTTGGCAGCCCCAGCATTTT. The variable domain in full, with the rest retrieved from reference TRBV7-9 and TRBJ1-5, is DTGVSQNPRHKITKRGQNVTFRCDPISEHNRLYWYRQTLGQGPEFLTYFQNEAQLEKSRLLSDRFSAERPKGSFSTLEIQRTEQGDSAMYLCASSLVIQGRVGWQPQHFGDGTRLSIL.

The CDR3 is CASSLGPINEKLFF. The CDR3 DNA follows: TGTGCCAGCAGCTTGGGGCCGATAAATGAAAAACTGTTTTTT. V gene TRBV5-5 combines with J gene TRBJ1-4; the D is unclear. Germline CDR1 SGHKS, CDR2 YYEKEE (reference sequence). The CDR3 is 14 amino acids. V dropped 0 bases and J dropped 5 bases, with 8 bases sitting between them.

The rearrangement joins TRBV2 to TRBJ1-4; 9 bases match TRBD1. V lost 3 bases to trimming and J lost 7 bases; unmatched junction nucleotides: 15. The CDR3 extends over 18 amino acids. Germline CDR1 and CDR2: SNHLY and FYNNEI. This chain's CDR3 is CASSDQGQGQIRGEKLFF. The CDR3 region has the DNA TGTGCCAGCAGTGATCAGGGACAGGGCCAAATCCGCGGTGAAAAACTGTTTTTT.

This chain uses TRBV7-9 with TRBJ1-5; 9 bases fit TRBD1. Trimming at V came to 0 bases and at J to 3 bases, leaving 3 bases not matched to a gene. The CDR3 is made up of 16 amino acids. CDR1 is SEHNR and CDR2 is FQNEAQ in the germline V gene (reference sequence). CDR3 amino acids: CASSLAGQGPNQPQHF. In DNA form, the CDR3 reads TGTGCCAGCAGCTTAGCGGGACAGGGACCCAATCAGCCCCAGCATTTT.

CDR3 bases: TGTGCCAGCTCACCGGGCGCGGGGGACATCTACGAGCAGTACTTC. Protein product: CASSPGAGDIYEQYF. This sequence joins TRBV18 and TRBJ2-7, with D perhaps matching TRBD2 (7 bases). The CDR3 length is 15 residues. Trimming removed 3 bases at V and 3 bases at J, with 15 bases between. Germline values: CDR1 KGHSH, CDR2 LQKENI. Together with reference TRBV18 and TRBJ2-7, the CDR3 gives the full variable domain: NAGVMQNPRHLVRRRGQEARLRCSPMKGHSHVYWYRQLPEEGLKFMVYLQKENIIDESGMPKERFSAEFPKEGPSILRIQQVVRGDSAAYFCASSPGAGDIYEQYFGPGTRLTVT.

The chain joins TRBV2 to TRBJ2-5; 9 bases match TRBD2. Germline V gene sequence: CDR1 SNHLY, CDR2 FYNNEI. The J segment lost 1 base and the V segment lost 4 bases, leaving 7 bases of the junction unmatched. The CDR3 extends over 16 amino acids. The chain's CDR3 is CASSATSGPVQETQYF. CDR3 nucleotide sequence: TGTGCCAGCAGTGCTACTAGCGGGCCCGTCCAAGAGACCCAGTACTTC. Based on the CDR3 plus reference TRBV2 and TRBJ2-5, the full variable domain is EPEVTQTPSHQVTQMGQEVILRCVPISNHLYFYWYRQILGQKVEFLVSFYNNEISEKSEIFDDQFSVERPDGSNFTLKIRSTKLEDSAMYFCASSATSGPVQETQYFGPGTRLLVL.

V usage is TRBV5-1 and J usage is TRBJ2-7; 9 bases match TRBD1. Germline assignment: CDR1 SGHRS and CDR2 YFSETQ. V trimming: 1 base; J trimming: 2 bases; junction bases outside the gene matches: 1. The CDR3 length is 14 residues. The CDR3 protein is CASSLRQGAYEQYF. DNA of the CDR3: TGCGCCAGCAGCTTGAGACAGGGGGCCTACGAGCAGTACTTC.

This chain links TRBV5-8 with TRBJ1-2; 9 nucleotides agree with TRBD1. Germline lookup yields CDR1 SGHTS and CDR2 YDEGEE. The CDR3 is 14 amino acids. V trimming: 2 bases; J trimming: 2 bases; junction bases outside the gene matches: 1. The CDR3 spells CASSFGTGNYGYTF. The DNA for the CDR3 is TGTGCCAGCAGCTTCGGGACAGGGAACTATGGCTACACCTTC.

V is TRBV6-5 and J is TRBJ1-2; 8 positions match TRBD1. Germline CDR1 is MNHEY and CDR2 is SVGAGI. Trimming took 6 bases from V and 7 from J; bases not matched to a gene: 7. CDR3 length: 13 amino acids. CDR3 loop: CASRTQGGVGYTF. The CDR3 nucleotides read TGTGCCAGCAGAACACAGGGGGGGGTTGGCTACACCTTC.

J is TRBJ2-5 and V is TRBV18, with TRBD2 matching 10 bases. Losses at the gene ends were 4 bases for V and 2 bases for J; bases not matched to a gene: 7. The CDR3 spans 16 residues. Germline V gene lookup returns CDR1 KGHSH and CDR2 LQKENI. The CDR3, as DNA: TGTGCCAGCTCACTTTCTAGCGGGGGCCAACAAGAGACCCAGTACTTC. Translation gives CASSLSSGGQQETQYF.

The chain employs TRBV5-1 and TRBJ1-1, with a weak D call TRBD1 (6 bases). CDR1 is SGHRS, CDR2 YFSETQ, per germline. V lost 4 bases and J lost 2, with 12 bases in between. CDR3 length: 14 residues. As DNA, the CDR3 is TGCGCCAGCAGCAGGGTGGGACAAAACACTGAAGCTTTCTTT. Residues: CASSRVGQNTEAFF.

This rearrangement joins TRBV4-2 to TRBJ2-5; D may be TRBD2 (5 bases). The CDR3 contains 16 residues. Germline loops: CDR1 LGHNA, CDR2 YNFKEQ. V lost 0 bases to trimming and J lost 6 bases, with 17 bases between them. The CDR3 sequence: CASSQEASQRLKTQYF. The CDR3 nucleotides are TGTGCCAGCAGCCAAGAAGCTAGCCAGAGGTTGAAGACCCAGTACTTC.

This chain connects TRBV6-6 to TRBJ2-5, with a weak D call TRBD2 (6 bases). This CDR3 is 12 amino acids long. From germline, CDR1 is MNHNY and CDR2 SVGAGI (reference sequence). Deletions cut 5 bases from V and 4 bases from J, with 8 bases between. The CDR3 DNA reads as TGTGCCAGCAGTCGGGGAGGAGAGACCCAGTACTTC. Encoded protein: CASSRGGETQYF.

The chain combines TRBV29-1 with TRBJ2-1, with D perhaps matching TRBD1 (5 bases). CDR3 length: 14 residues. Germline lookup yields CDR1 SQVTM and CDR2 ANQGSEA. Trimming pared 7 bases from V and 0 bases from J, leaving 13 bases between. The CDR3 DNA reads TGCAGCGCCACCGACAGAAGCTCCTACAATGAGCAGTTCTTC. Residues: CSATDRSSYNEQFF.

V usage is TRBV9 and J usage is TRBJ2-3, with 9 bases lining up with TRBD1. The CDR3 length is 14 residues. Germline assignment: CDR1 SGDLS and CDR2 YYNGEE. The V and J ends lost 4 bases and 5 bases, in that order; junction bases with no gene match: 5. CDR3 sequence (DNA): TGTGCCAGCAGCTCCAGGACAGGGGTAGATACGCAGTATTTT. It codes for CASSSRTGVDTQYF.

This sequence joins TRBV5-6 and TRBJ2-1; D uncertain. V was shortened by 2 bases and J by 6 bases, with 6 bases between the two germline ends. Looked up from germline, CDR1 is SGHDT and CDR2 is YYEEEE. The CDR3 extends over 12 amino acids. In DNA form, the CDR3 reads TGTGCCAGCAGCTTCCCCCTCAATGAGCAGTTCTTC. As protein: CASSFPLNEQFF.

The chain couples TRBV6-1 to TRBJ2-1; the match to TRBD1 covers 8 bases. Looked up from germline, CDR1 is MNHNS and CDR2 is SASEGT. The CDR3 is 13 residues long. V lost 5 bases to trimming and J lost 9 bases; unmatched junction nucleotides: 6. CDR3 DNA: TGTGCCAGCAGTATCGAACAGGGGGTTGAGCAGTTCTTC. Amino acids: CASSIEQGVEQFF.

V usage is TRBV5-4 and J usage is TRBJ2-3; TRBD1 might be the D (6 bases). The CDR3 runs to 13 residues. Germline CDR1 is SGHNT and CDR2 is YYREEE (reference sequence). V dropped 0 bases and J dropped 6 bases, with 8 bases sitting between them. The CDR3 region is CASSLAGQDTQYF. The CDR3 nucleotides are TGTGCCAGCAGCTTGGCAGGACAGGATACGCAGTATTTT.

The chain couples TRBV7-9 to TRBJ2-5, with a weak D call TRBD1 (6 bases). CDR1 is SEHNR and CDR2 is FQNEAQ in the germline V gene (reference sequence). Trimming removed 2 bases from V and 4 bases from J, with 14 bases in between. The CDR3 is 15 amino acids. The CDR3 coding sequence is TGTGCCAGCAGCTTACAGGGGCTCCTCGGAGAGACCCAGTACTTC. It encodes CASSLQGLLGETQYF.